The entry below describes one T cell receptor beta chain. Its antigen is not known. In the sorted-subset replicate PCRs, 200 ng DNA, 30,000 or so T cell genomes, was used. In the study's own analysis: Filtering differed since immunoSEQ provided only junctions, with no quality scores. Clones were read by immunoSEQ multiplex PCR, and TCRdb kept only the in-frame ones, dropping some. V and J calls and clone size come straight from that table; D and trimming were deduced from the DNA. Seen here are some 2,000,000 clones, approximately 96% observed once, and the top ten hold around 0.13%. With 4 bases clipped from V and 6 bases from J, the junction kept 4 bases outside the gene matches. This CDR3 contains 14 residues. The germline V gene has CDR1 SGHRS and CDR2 YFSETQ. The sample comes from a study of shared clonotypes between healthy human individuals. Study overall: Every donor yielded three CD4 naive, three CD4 memory, two CD8 naive and one CD8 memory plate.

The study, taken as a whole, reports: Deeper or shallower sequencing was expected to change how clonotypes are shared among donors.

The chain couples TRBV5-1 to TRBJ2-3, with 11 positions matching TRBD2. This sequence originates from a man between 18 and 35 years old in good health. The specimen was naive CD4+ T cells sorted from blood. Stated subset: CD45RA+ positively selected. CDR3 in amino acids: CASSPLAGGDTQYF. The CDR3 DNA reads as TGCGCCAGCAGCCCCCTAGCGGGGGGTGATACGCAGTATTTT.